The T cell receptor (beta chain) described here comes from a study of blood T cell repertoires in COVID-19. Study-wide background: Collection of acute and convalescent COVID-19 samples took place in the United States, Italy and Spain. Sources were T cells, B-cell-depleted T cells, or PBMCs; the material itself was cDNA or gDNA.

Per the germline V gene, CDR1 is LNHDA and CDR2 is SQIVND (reference sequence). V was clipped by 5 bases and J by 2 bases; unmatched bases: 9. CDR3 length equals 16 residues. Authors' analysis steps: The authors estimated nucleated cell counts from reference gene primer amplification. The method was immunoSEQ multiplex PCR; TCRdb's version includes in-frame clones alone and lacks a portion of them. The V and J calls and clone size come from that table; D and trimming were worked out from the DNA. The table lists tens of thousands of clones, roughly nine tenths of them singletons. Sequencing was performed on peripheral blood. V is TRBV19 and J is TRBJ2-1, with 7 bases lining up with TRBD1. The sequence was collected from a middle-aged man with active or convalescent COVID-19. Here the CDR3 reads CASSPRTGLTYNEQFF. The CDR3 region has the DNA TGTGCCAGTAGTCCCAGGACAGGCCTTACCTACAATGAGCAGTTCTTC.